This T cell receptor beta chain was observed in a study of shared clonotypes between healthy human individuals. The protocol was immunoSEQ multiplex PCR, while the TCRdb copy is restricted to in-frame clones and leaves out a portion. Of about 2 million clones in the sample, roughly 94% are singletons; the top ten hold 1.2%. Naive CD8 cells, CD45RO-negative and positively selected for CCR7, excluded terminally differentiated effector memory CD45RA+ cells. The CDR3 length is 12 residues. The germline V gene has CDR1 MGHRA and CDR2 YSYEKL. V was clipped by 0 bases and J by 6 bases, with 6 bases between them. Turning to this clone: Within the sample, other DNA sequences also encode this same CDR3.

This sequence joins TRBV4-1 and TRBJ2-7; no firm D call. The source material was naive CD8+ T cells sorted from blood. The origin of this receptor is a man between 18 and 29 years old in good health. The CDR3 here is CASSQDSLEQYF. The CDR3 bases are TGCGCCAGCAGCCAAGATTCCCTCGAGCAGTACTTC.